One and the same sample provided the 8 T cell receptor beta chains below, sequenced in a study of T cells in Graves' hyperthyroidism and ophthalmopathy. Using RNA transcripts as the source, TCR beta CDR3 regions were amplified. An initial round of RT-PCR targeting the TCR CDR3 relied on the HTBI primer set. TCRdb reprocessed the multiplex PCR reads via MiXCR and lists one record per CDR3 protein. The profile covers hundreds of thousands of distinct CDR3 sequences, with approximately 15% appearing a single time and 4.5% to 6% taken by the ten largest. Sequencing was carried out using blood. The receptors were gathered from a woman aged 25 to 39 with Graves' hyperthyroidism that later progressed to Graves' ophthalmopathy.

This clonotype was observed at least ten times. The V gene is TRBV12-3 or TRBV12-4, the J gene TRBJ1-1; 7 positions agree with TRBD1. Trimming removed 5 bases from V and 4 bases from J; junction bases left unmatched: 7. The CDR3 consists of 14 residues. CDR3 region: CASSRSGGITEAFF. CDR3 DNA sequence: TGTGCCAGCAGTCGATCAGGGGGGATCACTGAAGCTTTCTTT.

This clonotype was detected ten times or more. V gene TRBV10-2 combines with J gene TRBJ2-7; D is possibly TRBD1 (5 bases). With 6 bases removed from V and 2 bases from J, the gap between germline ends came to 20 bases. From germline, CDR1 is WSHSY and CDR2 SAAADI. The CDR3 loop spans 16 amino acids. The CDR3 DNA reads TGCGCCAGCAGGGGTTCCAACATGGACACAACCTACGAGCAGTACTTC. Amino acid sequence: CASRGSNMDTTYEQYF.

In its sample, this clonotype was seen a few times. J is TRBJ1-2 and V is TRBV11-2; D may be TRBD1 (6 bases). Germline V gene data show CDR1 as SGHAT and CDR2 as FQNNGV. CDR3 size: 14 residues. V lost 4 bases, J lost 6 bases, and 15 bases lay in between. CDR3 nucleotides: TGTGCCAGCAGCTGGGAACAGGGAGGTGATGGCTACACCTTC. Residues: CASSWEQGGDGYTF.

There are many counts of this clonotype. The chain employs TRBV6-2 or TRBV6-3 and TRBJ2-7; tentative D call: TRBD2 (6 bases). The CDR3 is made up of 13 amino acids. The germline gives CDR1 MNHEY, CDR2 SVGEGT. Trimming pared 8 bases from V and 1 base from J, leaving 12 bases between. CDR3: CASQVADSYEQYF. CDR3 bases: TGTGCCAGCCAGGTAGCGGATTCCTACGAGCAGTACTTC.

In its sample, this clonotype was seen a few times. The chain combines TRBV6-1 with TRBJ1-6; TRBD1 is a possible D gene (5 bases). The CDR3 contains 14 residues. CDR1 is MNHNS and CDR2 is SASEGT in the germline V gene. V was trimmed by 5 bases and J by 9 bases, leaving 14 bases between them. CDR3 amino acids: CASSSQGSPSPLHF. The CDR3 DNA follows: TGTGCCAGCAGTTCTCAGGGTTCCCCTTCACCCCTCCACTTT.

The J gene is TRBJ2-3, the V gene TRBV20-1; D gene unclear. CDR1 DFQATT and CDR2 SNEGSKA come from the germline V gene (reference sequence). The CDR3 is 11 amino acids. Trimming took off 5 bases at V and 4 bases at J, with 7 bases between the two ends. CDR3 residues: CSAADPDTQYF. The CDR3 nucleotides read TGCAGTGCTGCGGACCCAGATACGCAGTATTTT.

The chain has TRBV24-1 and TRBJ1-2, with a weak D call TRBD1 (5 bases). Per germline, CDR1 KGHDR and CDR2 SFDVKD. CDR3 size: 13 residues. Trimming pared 3 bases from V and 7 bases from J, leaving 11 bases between. CDR3 sequence reads: CATSDPTDGGYTF. CDR3 sequence (DNA): TGTGCCACCAGTGATCCGACAGATGGTGGCTACACCTTC.

V usage is TRBV7-2 and J usage is TRBJ2-7; 7 bases are shared with TRBD2. The J call may be mistaken, given a closer DNA end match to TRBJ2-1. From germline, CDR1 is SGHTA and CDR2 FQGNSA. The CDR3 extends over 15 amino acids. The CDR3, as DNA: TGTGCCAGCAGCTTAGGGCTAGCGGTCTCCTACGAGCAGTTCTTC. It yields the protein CASSLGLAVSYEQFF.